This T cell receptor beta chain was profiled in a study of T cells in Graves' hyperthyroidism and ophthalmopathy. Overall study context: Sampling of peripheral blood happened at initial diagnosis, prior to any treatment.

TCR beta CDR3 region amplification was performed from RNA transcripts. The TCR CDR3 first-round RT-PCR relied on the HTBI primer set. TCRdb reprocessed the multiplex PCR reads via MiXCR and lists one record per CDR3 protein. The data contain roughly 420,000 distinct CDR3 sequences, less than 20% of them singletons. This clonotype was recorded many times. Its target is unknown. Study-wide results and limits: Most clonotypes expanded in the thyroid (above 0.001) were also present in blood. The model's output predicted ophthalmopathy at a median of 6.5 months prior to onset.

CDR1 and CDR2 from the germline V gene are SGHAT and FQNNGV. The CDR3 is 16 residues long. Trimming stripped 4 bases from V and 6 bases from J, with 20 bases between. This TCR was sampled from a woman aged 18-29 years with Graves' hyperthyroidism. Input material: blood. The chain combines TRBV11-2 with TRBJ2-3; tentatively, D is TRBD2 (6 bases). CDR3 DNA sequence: TGTGCCAGCAGCTCGGGACTTCTCCCTTCCCCCGATACGCAGTATTTT. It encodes CASSSGLLPSPDTQYF.